What follows are 2 T cell receptor beta chains derived from one specimen sequenced in a study of low-dose radiotherapy and immunotherapy resistance in tumors. Noted time point: before trial treatment. TRAV and TRBV primers primed cDNA for both TCRalpha and TCRbeta. A roughly 19-cycle PCR with a constant-region primer and V-primer adapter amplified TCRs. Each CDR3 protein is one row after TCRdb ran MiXCR on the reads. The sample records more than 50,000 distinct CDR3 sequences, about 30% being singletons. The sequences come from PBMCs, collected before treatment. The source of these receptors is a male donor with rectosigmoid adenocarcinoma.

This clonotype was found a few times. The chain links TRBV18 to TRBJ1-3; maybe TRBD1 (5 bases). Looked up from germline, CDR1 is KGHSH and CDR2 is LQKENI. Trimming took 3 bases from V and 1 from J, leaving 13 bases between them. CDR3 length: 16 residues. The CDR3: CASSPRQGFSGNTIYF. CDR3 DNA sequence: TGTGCCAGCTCACCGCGGCAGGGCTTTTCTGGAAACACCATATATTTT.

This clonotype was detected only a few times. The J gene is TRBJ2-7, the V gene TRBV2; the D is unclear. CDR1 is SNHLY, CDR2 FYNNEI, per germline. The length of the CDR3 is 10 residues. V shed 8 bases and J shed 0 bases, with 2 bases lying between them. The CDR3 nucleotides read TGTGCCAGCGCCTCCTACGAGCAGTACTTC. Translating it yields CASASYEQYF.